This is a list of T cell receptor beta chains from one sample in a study of CD8 T cells in ankylosing spondylitis. TCRdb independently ran MiXCR on the 5' RACE reads; one entry per CDR3 protein. Here the sample spans 150,000 to 200,000 distinct CDR3 sequences, about 18% being singletons. The sequenced material came from blood, either unsorted or a sorted T cell fraction (not recorded which). The receptors originated from a male donor with ankylosing spondylitis or in good health (not recorded which). Both conserved end residues are part of each CDR3. A D gene is named only where the DNA matches it firmly. Some rows mark clone size as missing; the rest say once, few, many or name a class of expanded clone.

NA	TRBJ1-2	TRBV5-5	few	CASSTLTGNYGYTF	TGTGCCAGCAGCACCTTAACAGGGAATTATGGCTACACCTTC
TRBD2	TRBJ2-1	TRBV24-1	NA	CATSDHGRGTHNEQFF	TGTGCCACCAGTGACCACGGGAGGGGGACTCACAATGAGCAGTTCTTC
TRBD2	TRBJ2-3	TRBV6-1	once	CASSPAGGTDTQYF	TGTGCCAGCAGTCCAGCGGGAGGGACAGATACGCAGTATTTT
NA	TRBJ2-2	TRBV7-6	NA	CASSPLYTGELFF	TGTGCCAGCAGCCCGCTATACACCGGGGAGCTGTTTTTT
NA	TRBJ2-7	TRBV20-1	NA	CSGQQGGDYEQYF	TGCAGTGGACAACAGGGTGGGGACTACGAGCAGTACTTC
TRBD2	TRBJ2-1	TRBV6-5	NA	CASRRLAGNNEQFF	TGTGCCAGCAGACGACTAGCGGGGAATAATGAGCAGTTCTTC
NA	TRBJ2-3	TRBV11-2	NA	CASSLVRGNTSTDTQYF	TGTGCCAGCAGCTTAGTCCGGGGAAATACTAGCACAGATACGCAGTATTTT
NA	TRBJ2-6	TRBV20-1	NA	CSAFHSEANVLTF	TGCAGTGCTTTTCATTCTGAGGCCAACGTCCTGACTTTC
NA	TRBJ1-4	TRBV28	many	CASAGGYAGSEKLFF	TGTGCCAGCGCGGGCGGGTATGCCGGTAGCGAAAAACTGTTTTTT
NA	TRBJ1-1	TRBV18	few	CASSPDQAAVNTEAFF	TGTGCCAGCTCCCCCGACCAAGCCGCGGTCAACACTGAAGCTTTCTTT
TRBD2	TRBJ2-1	TRBV20-1	NA	CSARDAGGQNEQFF	TGCAGTGCTAGAGATGCGGGAGGGCAGAATGAGCAGTTCTTC
NA	TRBJ2-1	TRBV7-9	few	CASSLDTAYNEQFF	TGTGCCAGCAGCTTAGATACGGCGTACAATGAGCAGTTCTTC
NA	TRBJ1-2	TRBV20-1	NA	CSAPRSGIQGYGYTF	TGCAGTGCGCCTAGGTCGGGGATCCAGGGGTATGGCTACACCTTC
NA	TRBJ1-1	TRBV5-1	many	CASSLNRIRSEAFF	TGCGCCAGCAGCTTGAACAGAATCAGGAGTGAAGCTTTCTTT
NA	TRBJ1-1	TRBV18	NA	CASSPTENAGTEAFF	TGTGCCAGCTCACCCACGGAAAATGCGGGCACTGAAGCTTTCTTT
NA	TRBJ2-7	TRBV10-2	once	CASSEVREQYF	TGCGCCAGCAGTGAAGTCCGCGAGCAGTACTTC
NA	TRBJ2-7	TRBV5-1	many	CASSPPGGSYEQYF	TGCGCCAGCAGCCCACCCGGCGGGTCCTACGAGCAGTACTTC
TRBD1	TRBJ1-2	TRBV6-5	few	CASRSSVGQGNYGYTF	TGTGCCAGCAGAAGCTCCGTCGGACAGGGGAACTATGGCTACACCTTC
TRBD2	TRBJ2-1	TRBV6-2/TRBV6-3	many	CASSSRQGRRGLAGEPTYNEQFF	TGTGCCAGCAGTTCGCGACAGGGACGGAGGGGACTAGCGGGAGAGCCTACCTACAATGAGCAGTTCTTC
NA	TRBJ2-5	TRBV12-3/TRBV12-4	many	CASSPKETQYF	TGTGCCAGCAGCCCAAAAGAGACCCAGTACTTC
NA	TRBJ1-1	TRBV7-8	many	CASSLVEAGEAFF	TGTGCCAGCAGCTTAGTGGAGGCGGGTGAAGCTTTCTTT
TRBD1	TRBJ2-7	TRBV28	few	CASSWTGDEQYF	TGTGCCAGCAGTTGGACAGGGGACGAGCAGTACTTC
TRBD2	TRBJ2-1	TRBV27	few	CASRSGGSSYNEQFF	TGTGCCAGCCGGAGTGGCGGGAGCTCCTACAATGAGCAGTTCTTC
NA	TRBJ1-5	TRBV30	NA	CAWSVRYPAGPQHF	TGTGCCTGGAGTGTACGATACCCCGCGGGGCCCCAGCATTTT
NA	TRBJ2-1	TRBV5-1	many	CASSPWTAPYNEQFF	TGCGCCAGCAGCCCATGGACAGCTCCCTACAATGAGCAGTTCTTC
NA	TRBJ2-7	TRBV3-1	few	CASSQDRQGYEQYF	TGTGCCAGCAGCCAAGATCGGCAGGGCTACGAGCAGTACTTC
TRBD1	TRBJ1-1	TRBV5-1	many	CASSFGGQGWTEAFF	TGCGCCAGCAGCTTCGGGGGACAGGGGTGGACTGAAGCTTTCTTT
TRBD2	TRBJ2-3	TRBV9	NA	CASSPGTSSADTQYF	TGTGCCAGCAGCCCCGGGACTAGCTCTGCAGATACGCAGTATTTT
NA	TRBJ2-6	TRBV27	few	CASTTGPGANVLTF	TGTGCCAGCACCACGGGGCCTGGGGCCAACGTCCTGACTTTC
NA	TRBJ2-7	TRBV4-1	many	CASSQPGSPGEQYF	TGCGCCAGCAGCCAACCGGGGTCTCCTGGCGAGCAGTACTTC
NA	TRBJ1-1	TRBV29-1	few	CSVTMNTEAFF	TGCAGCGTTACAATGAACACTGAAGCTTTCTTT
NA	TRBJ1-1	TRBV9	NA	CASSGGVDTEAFF	TGTGCCAGCAGCGGGGGGGTGGACACTGAAGCTTTCTTT
NA	TRBJ1-2	TRBV28	few	CASSQLRDGYTF	TGTGCCAGCAGCCAGTTAAGGGATGGCTACACCTTC
TRBD1	TRBJ1-2	TRBV27	few	CASSPLGTGALGGYTF	TGTGCCAGCAGTCCTTTGGGGACAGGGGCTTTGGGGGGCTACACCTTC
NA	TRBJ2-3	TRBV27	many	CASSWAGDTQYF	TGTGCCAGCAGTTGGGCGGGAGATACGCAGTATTTT
NA	TRBJ1-1	TRBV20-1	few	CSSTHSEGVTEAFF	TGCAGTTCGACCCATTCGGAGGGGGTGACTGAAGCTTTCTTT
NA	TRBJ1-5	TRBV24-1	few	CATSDPGYQPQHF	TGTGCCACCAGTGACCCGGGGTATCAGCCCCAGCATTTT
NA	TRBJ2-7	TRBV2	NA	CASSEGPGSYEQYF	TGTGCCAGCAGTGAAGGGCCGGGATCCTACGAGCAGTACTTC
NA	TRBJ2-5	TRBV4-1	once	CASSPGQGRLAETQYF	TGCGCCAGCAGCCCGGGCCAGGGCCGGCTCGCAGAGACCCAGTACTTC
NA	TRBJ1-2	TRBV4-2	many	CASSQEYNYGYTF	TGTGCCAGCAGCCAGGAATATAACTATGGCTACACCTTC
NA	TRBJ2-7	TRBV6-6	NA	CASSRSRNDEQYF	TGTGCCAGCAGTCGTTCCCGGAATGACGAGCAGTACTTC
NA	TRBJ2-5	TRBV27	few	CASSRERKETQYF	TGTGCCAGCAGTCGGGAGCGAAAAGAGACCCAGTACTTC
TRBD1	TRBJ1-1	TRBV24-1	NA	CATSDLRTGVAFF	TGTGCCACCAGTGATCTCCGGACAGGGGTAGCTTTCTTT
TRBD1	TRBJ1-5	TRBV5-1	many	CASSLDTDRGKFGQPQHF	TGCGCCAGCAGCTTGGATACGGACAGGGGGAAGTTTGGTCAGCCCCAGCATTTT
NA	TRBJ2-3	TRBV10-3	many	CAISPGESDTQYF	TGTGCCATCAGCCCAGGGGAATCAGATACGCAGTATTTT
NA	TRBJ1-2	TRBV4-1	few	CASSQEGRRPYGYTF	TGCGCCAGCAGCCAAGAGGGGAGGCGACCCTATGGCTACACCTTC
NA	TRBJ2-1	TRBV10-2	NA	CASRGSSRNEQFF	TGCGCCAGCAGGGGGTCCTCGAGGAATGAGCAGTTCTTC
NA	TRBJ2-2	TRBV5-1	many	CASSLVQVSGTGELFF	TGCGCCAGCAGCTTGGTGCAGGTATCTGGCACCGGGGAGCTGTTTTTT
NA	TRBJ1-2	TRBV15	few	CATSRDYGRGYGYTF	TGTGCCACCAGCAGAGATTATGGCAGGGGCTATGGCTACACCTTC